What follows are 10 T cell receptor beta chains derived from one specimen sequenced in a study of blood T cell dynamics during melanoma immunotherapy. Generated by immunoSEQ multiplex PCR, the TCRdb table keeps only in-frame clones and is missing some. Among over 150 clones, 78% were seen once, and the ten largest hold roughly 50%. Time point here: pre-treatment baseline. The sequences come from cell-free DNA from blood, collected from a patient treated with checkpoint blockade. All receptors come from a human donor with melanoma.

The chain links TRBV29-1 to TRBJ2-2; 7 bases align to TRBD1. V was pared by 7 bases and J by 4 bases, with 9 bases of the junction left unmatched. The V gene's germline CDR1 is SQVTM and CDR2 ANQGSEA. This CDR3 region has 14 residues. The CDR3 sequence is CSAVQGLGTGELFF. The CDR3 nucleotides are TGCAGCGCCGTACAGGGGCTCGGCACCGGGGAGCTGTTTTTT.

V and J are TRBV5-5 and TRBJ2-7, with unresolved D. The CDR3 loop spans 14 amino acids. In germline, CDR1 is SGHKS, CDR2 YYEKEE (reference sequence). V lost 0 bases, J lost 0 bases, and 7 bases lay in between. The CDR3 bases are TGTGCCAGCAGCTTGGGGGCAGGCTCCTACGAGCAGTACTTC. Amino acid sequence: CASSLGAGSYEQYF.

The V gene is TRBV2, the J gene TRBJ1-5; no clear D. V was trimmed by 5 bases and J by 3 bases, leaving 11 bases between them. From germline, CDR1 is SNHLY and CDR2 FYNNEI. The CDR3 runs to 14 residues. The CDR3 spells CASSRDGDNQPQHF. The CDR3 DNA sequence: TGTGCCAGCAGTAGAGACGGCGACAATCAGCCCCAGCATTTT.

This sequence joins TRBV5-1 and TRBJ1-2; D remains ambiguous. The CDR3 consists of 15 residues. Trimming removed 7 bases at V and 4 bases at J, with 20 bases between. Germline CDR1 is SGHRS and CDR2 is YFSETQ. The CDR3 nucleotides read TGCGCCAGCCGGAAAGCGGTTCGAAAGACCTATGGCTACACCTTC. This encodes CASRKAVRKTYGYTF.

This clone was recorded only once. This chain joins TRBV25-1 and TRBJ1-2, with 8 bases matching TRBD1. Germline assignment: CDR1 MGHDK and CDR2 SYGVNS. Germline trimming cut 4 bases from V and 4 bases from J; bases unmatched to any gene: 2. This CDR3 spans 13 amino acids. The CDR3 sequence: CASSGTGTYGYTF. The CDR3 DNA is TGTGCCAGCAGTGGGACAGGGACCTATGGCTACACCTTC.

This clone is hyperexpanded (1% or more) in the sample. The CDR3 protein is CASSHGTGAYGYTF. The DNA for the CDR3 is TGTGCCAGCAGCCACGGGACAGGAGCCTATGGCTACACCTTC. The chain has TRBV7-8 and TRBJ1-2; 8 bases fit TRBD1. V shed 5 bases, J shed 4 bases, and the junction held 6 bases outside the gene matches. Germline CDR1 reads SGHVS; CDR2 reads FQNEAQ. CDR3 length: 14 amino acids.

V usage is TRBV7-9 and J usage is TRBJ2-5, with 14 bases that match TRBD2. Germline values: CDR1 SEHNR, CDR2 FQNEAQ (reference sequence). The CDR3 runs to 15 residues. V lost 4 bases, J lost 5 bases, and 3 bases stayed unmatched. In DNA form, the CDR3 reads TGTGCCAGCAGCTGGGGGACTAGCGGGGGTGAGACCCAGTACTTC. Amino acids: CASSWGTSGGETQYF.

The chain uses TRBV6-5 and TRBJ1-5, with TRBD1 as a possible D gene (5 bases). V lost 6 bases and J lost 5, with 14 bases in between. Germline V gene lookup returns CDR1 MNHEY and CDR2 SVGAGI. CDR3 length equals 14 residues. In DNA form, the CDR3 reads TGTGCCAGCAGGCTAATGGGGCCCGATCAGCCCCAGCATTTT. It specifies CASRLMGPDQPQHF.

The V and J genes are TRBV6-5 and TRBJ2-7, with D perhaps TRBD2 (6 bases). Germline CDR1 reads MNHEY; CDR2 reads SVGAGI. CDR3 length: 13 amino acids. Between the trimmed V and J ends, which lost 6 bases and 7 bases, there was a span of 16 bases. The CDR3, as DNA: TGTGCCAGCAGCCCGGGACTTCTCGGGGAGCAGTACTTC. Translated, it gives CASSPGLLGEQYF.

This clone was seen just once. CDR3 region: CASSYSKGTPGNTIYF. The CDR3 coding sequence is TGTGCCAGCAGTTACTCGAAAGGGACGCCTGGAAACACCATATATTTT. The rearrangement uses TRBV6-5 and TRBJ1-3, with D possibly matching TRBD1 (5 bases). Germline V gene lookup returns CDR1 MNHEY and CDR2 SVGAGI. V dropped 0 bases and J dropped 2 bases, with 11 bases sitting between them. The CDR3 length is 16 residues.